This note documents a single TCR beta chain sequence. These data belong to a study of blood T cell repertoires in COVID-19. About the study: Both acute and convalescent COVID-19 samples were obtained from the United States, Italy and Spain. Sources were T cells, B-cell-depleted T cells, or PBMCs; the material itself was cDNA or gDNA.

In the original analysis: By means of reference gene primer amplification, nucleated cell counts were estimated. The repertoire was sequenced with immunoSEQ multiplex PCR; TCRdb's copy has only in-frame clones and lacks some. D and trimming come from the DNA, and the V and J calls and clone size come from that table. The table has more than 35,000 clones, roughly 78% seen once. CDR1 and CDR2 from the germline V gene are LGHDT and YNNKEL (reference sequence). Germline trimming cut 1 base from V and 4 bases from J; bases unmatched to any gene: 14. This CDR3 is 20 amino acids long. The J gene is TRBJ2-1, the V gene TRBV3-1 (or the pseudogene TRBV3-2); 12 nucleotides align to TRBD2. The sequenced sample consisted of peripheral blood. The origin of this receptor is a woman aged 70 to 79 with acute or convalescent COVID-19. The CDR3 is CASSQVLAGGNPREYNEQFF. The CDR3 DNA reads as TGTGCCAGCAGCCAAGTACTAGCGGGAGGTAACCCTCGGGAGTACAATGAGCAGTTCTTC.